Shown below are 21 T cell receptor beta chains from a single sample sequenced in a study of control samples from healthy donors and cancer patients. The method was immunoSEQ multiplex PCR; TCRdb's version includes in-frame clones alone and lacks a portion of them. The repertoire holds about 84,000 clones, 75% to 95% seen once, with approximately 15% in the top ten. Sequenced material: blood. These receptors were obtained from a man in his thirties or forties in good health.

The chain combines TRBV6-5 with TRBJ2-3; maybe TRBD2 (5 bases). The ends were cut back, 10 bases at V and 10 bases at J, with 15 bases in the middle. The V gene's germline CDR1 is MNHEY and CDR2 SVGAGI. This CDR3 has 11 residues. The CDR3 is CATDGLLAQYF. Here the CDR3 DNA reads TGTGCCACGGATGGACTTCTCGCGCAGTATTTT.

The chain couples TRBV10-1 to TRBJ2-1, with unresolved D. This CDR3 is built from 16 residues. V shed 3 bases and J shed 1 base, with 13 bases lying between them. Germline CDR1 is WNHNN and CDR2 is SYGVQD (reference sequence). This CDR3 reads CASSDQELGSYNEQFF. For the CDR3, the DNA is TGCGCCAGCAGTGACCAGGAGTTGGGTTCCTACAATGAGCAGTTCTTC.

The chain carries TRBV7-9 and TRBJ1-2; D ambiguous. The CDR3 consists of 15 residues. The ends were cut back, 3 bases at V and 5 bases at J, with 16 bases in the middle. Germline CDR1 and CDR2: SEHNR and FQNEAQ (reference sequence). The chain's CDR3 is CASSFTPGRMYGYTF. For the CDR3, the DNA is TGTGCCAGCAGCTTTACGCCAGGCAGAATGTATGGCTACACCTTC.

The chain links TRBV2 to TRBJ2-1; perhaps TRBD1 as D (6 bases). V was shortened by 3 bases and J by 9 bases, with 18 bases between the two germline ends. Germline-derived CDR1 and CDR2 are SNHLY and FYNNEI. The CDR3 consists of 15 residues. CDR3 sequence reads: CASSEVGQPRSEQFF. CDR3 nucleotide sequence: TGTGCCAGCAGTGAGGTAGGACAGCCAAGGAGTGAGCAGTTCTTC.

CDR3 sequence: CASNSGENYNEQFF. CDR3 sequence (DNA): TGCGCCAGCAATAGCGGGGAAAACTACAATGAGCAGTTCTTC. The chain uses TRBV10-2 and TRBJ2-1; 8 bases agree with TRBD2. This CDR3 is 14 amino acids long. The germline gives CDR1 WSHSY, CDR2 SAAADI. V shed 7 bases and J 3 bases; nucleotides not matched to a gene: 5.

The V gene is TRBV4-1, the J gene TRBJ2-1; 8 nucleotides align to TRBD2. The CDR3 runs to 19 residues. Germline V CDR1 and CDR2: MGHRA, YSYEKL. With 0 bases clipped from V and 1 base from J, the junction kept 11 bases outside the gene matches. In nucleotides, the CDR3 is TGCGCCAGCAGCCAAGACGGGGGGGCGGGACGGAGGTCCTACAATGAGCAGTTCTTC. Residues: CASSQDGGAGRRSYNEQFF.

The J gene is TRBJ2-5, the V gene TRBV7-8; D remains ambiguous. Germline lookup yields CDR1 SGHVS and CDR2 FQNEAQ. V lost 5 bases and J lost 2, with 9 bases in between. The length of the CDR3 is 13 residues. CDR3 sequence (DNA): TGTGCCAGCAGCGCCCCAAGACAAGAGACCCAGTACTTC. As protein: CASSAPRQETQYF.

This chain connects TRBV2 to TRBJ1-2; weak D call: TRBD1 (5 bases). The CDR3 is 10 amino acids. Germline lookup yields CDR1 SNHLY and CDR2 FYNNEI. CDR3 protein: CAQGDNGYTF. The CDR3 nucleotides are TGTGCGCAAGGGGATAATGGCTACACCTTC.

This clone was counted only a few times. The chain is built from TRBV1 and TRBJ1-3. TRBV1 is described as a pseudogene. This CDR3 comprises 24 residues. CDR3 in amino acids: CTSSQDLRRGGAGFLTLSGNTIYF. The CDR3 DNA reads as TGCACCAGCAGCCAAGATTTACGCAGAGGCGGGGCAGGGTTCCTCACCCTCTCTGGAAACACCATATATTTT.

The chain uses TRBV7-3 and TRBJ2-2, with 9 bases aligning to TRBD2. V was pared by 6 bases and J by 5 bases, with 4 bases of the junction left unmatched. This CDR3 has 14 residues. Germline V gives CDR1 SGHTA, CDR2 FQGTGA. CDR3: CASSLAGWTGELFF. The CDR3 nucleotides read TGTGCCAGCAGTCTAGCGGGATGGACCGGGGAGCTGTTTTTT.

The chain is built from TRBV5-1 and TRBJ2-1; 7 bases are shared with TRBD2. CDR3 size: 15 residues. V shed 1 base and J 4 bases; nucleotides not matched to a gene: 5. The germline CDR1 and CDR2 sequences are SGHRS and YFSETQ. The CDR3: CASSLTAGSYNEQFF. The CDR3, as DNA: TGCGCCAGCAGCTTGACAGCGGGGTCGTACAATGAGCAGTTCTTC.

About this clone: One junction end disagrees with the germline gene, perhaps due to a read error. Other DNA variants within this sample encode the same CDR3. The chain carries TRBV11-2 and TRBJ1-5, with D possibly matching TRBD1 (5 bases). The CDR3 length is 15 residues. Germline V CDR1 and CDR2: SGHAT, FQNNGV. CDR3 nucleotides: TGTGCTAGCAGCTTAGAGGCAGGGCGCAATCAGCCCCAGCATTTT. Protein sequence: CASSLEAGRNQPQHF.

The chain is built from TRBV28 and TRBJ2-7; possibly TRBD2 for D (5 bases). This CDR3 has 14 residues. V lost 7 bases, J lost 4 bases, and 17 bases lay in between. CDR1 MDHEN and CDR2 SYDVKM come from the germline V gene. CDR3 protein: CASTIPTRGYEQYF. DNA for the CDR3: TGTGCCAGCACCATCCCCACAAGAGGGTACGAGCAGTACTTC.

This chain uses TRBV9 with TRBJ2-1; no firm D call. The germline CDR1 and CDR2 sequences are SGDLS and YYNGEE. Trimming shortened V by 0 bases and J by 8 bases, and 9 bases separated the two germline ends. The CDR3 contains 13 residues. The DNA of the CDR3 is TGTGCCAGCAGCGTAGCAAGGGAAGATGAGCAGTTCTTC. Translated, it gives CASSVAREDEQFF.

The gene calls are TRBV7-3 and TRBJ2-5, with D perhaps TRBD1 (5 bases). The CDR3 is 13 amino acids. Germline V gene data show CDR1 as SGHTA and CDR2 as FQGTGA. V lost 4 bases and J 4 bases, leaving 10 bases between the germline ends. In DNA, the CDR3 is TGTGCCAGCAGCTCAGGACACTTAGAGACCCAGTACTTC. This sequence encodes CASSSGHLETQYF.

The genes are TRBV27 and TRBJ2-5; possible D gene TRBD2, 7 bases. This CDR3 comprises 18 residues. Germline CDR1 and CDR2: MNHEY and SMNVEV (reference sequence). Trimming removed 3 bases at V and 5 bases at J, with 25 bases between. The CDR3 nucleotides read TGTGCCAGCAGTTTCAAACCGGGGGGCACGAAACCGAGGGAGACCCAGTACTTC. This sequence encodes CASSFKPGGTKPRETQYF.

The DNA for the CDR3 is TGTGCCAGCAGCCAGAGCAGGAGCAATGAGCAGTTCTTC. Translating gives CASSQSRSNEQFF. The V gene is TRBV7-9, the J gene TRBJ2-1, with no clear D. V lost 5 bases, J lost 6 bases, and 11 bases lay in between. Germline V CDR1 and CDR2: SEHNR, FQNEAQ (reference sequence). The CDR3 loop spans 13 amino acids.

V and J are TRBV20-1 and TRBJ1-5; 10 nucleotides align to TRBD1. The junction had 2 bases not matched to a gene; V was cut back by 3 bases and J by 0 bases. The CDR3 has 15 amino acids. Germline V CDR1 and CDR2: DFQATT, SNEGSKA (reference sequence). The CDR3 loop is CSASGDRGSNQPQHF. The DNA of the CDR3 is TGCAGTGCTAGTGGGGACAGGGGTAGCAATCAGCCCCAGCATTTT.

The rearrangement joins TRBV27 to TRBJ2-5; 7 nucleotides agree with TRBD2. The V segment lost 6 bases and the J segment 5 bases; nucleotides outside the gene matches: 15. The germline V gene encodes CDR1 MNHEY and CDR2 SMNVEV (reference sequence). The CDR3 spans 16 residues. CDR3 DNA sequence: TGTGCCAGCAGCCAAAAGGCGGGGGTGCGAGTCGAGACCCAGTACTTC. It specifies CASSQKAGVRVETQYF.

The V call is TRBV15, the J call TRBJ1-1; D is unclear. V lost 1 base and J 5 bases, leaving 17 bases between the germline ends. The CDR3 loop spans 16 amino acids. The germline V gene has CDR1 LNHNV and CDR2 YYDKDF (reference sequence). CDR3 residues: CATSRVRGPAGTEAFF. The DNA for the CDR3 is TGTGCCACCAGCAGAGTCCGAGGTCCGGCGGGAACTGAAGCTTTCTTT.

This chain links TRBV7-2 with TRBJ2-7; 9 positions agree with TRBD1. From germline, CDR1 is SGHTA and CDR2 FQGNSA. The CDR3 is 15 amino acids. V lost 3 bases, J lost 0 bases, and 3 bases stayed unmatched. As DNA, the CDR3 is TGTGCCAGCAGCTTCGGACAGGGGCTCTCCTACGAGCAGTACTTC. Its translation is CASSFGQGLSYEQYF.